The clone carrying this TCR beta chain was counted ten times or more. The entry originates in a study of T cells after yellow fever vaccination. Study-level background: SMART-Seq v4 Ultra Low Input served to prepare low-cell-number fractions.

Trimming stripped 3 bases from V and 0 bases from J, with 9 bases between. This CDR3 spans 15 amino acids. Germline V lookup: CDR1 KGHSH, CDR2 LQKENI. UMIs and a universal primer site were added when TCR cDNA was made by 5'RACE template switching. TCRdb recomputed calls from the 5' RACE reads with MiXCR, one row per CDR3 protein. The sample yields a few hundred thousand distinct CDR3 sequences, less than 20% seen once. The V and J genes are TRBV18 and TRBJ1-5; possibly TRBD1 for D (5 bases). The sequencing used PBMCs, collected around 5 days after the first yellow fever vaccination. The TCR sequence derives from a man between 18 and 29 years old who received the YFV17D yellow fever vaccine. The CDR3 region is CASSPSQVSNQPQHF. CDR3 DNA: TGTGCCAGCTCACCTTCACAGGTTAGCAATCAGCCCCAGCATTTT.